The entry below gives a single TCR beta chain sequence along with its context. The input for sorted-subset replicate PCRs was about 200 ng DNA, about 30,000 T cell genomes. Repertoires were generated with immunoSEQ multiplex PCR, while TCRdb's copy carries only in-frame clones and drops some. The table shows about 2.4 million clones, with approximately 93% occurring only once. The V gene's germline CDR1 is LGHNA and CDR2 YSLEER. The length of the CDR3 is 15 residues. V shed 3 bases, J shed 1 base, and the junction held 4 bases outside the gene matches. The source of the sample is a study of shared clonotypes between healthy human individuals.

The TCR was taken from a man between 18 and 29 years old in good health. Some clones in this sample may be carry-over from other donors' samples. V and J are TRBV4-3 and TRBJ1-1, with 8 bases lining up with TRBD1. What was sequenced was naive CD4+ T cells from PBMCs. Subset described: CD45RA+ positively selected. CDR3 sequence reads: CASSQGGTGNTEAFF. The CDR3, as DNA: TGCGCCAGCAGCCAGGGGGGGACAGGGAACACTGAAGCTTTCTTT.